This TCR beta chain was identified in a study of blood T cells in healthy people across ages. Next came a second PCR, run for about 7 to 12 cycles, which used a sample-barcoded 5' primer along with a J-beta primer mix. TCRdb called the 5' RACE reads again in MiXCR, with one record for every CDR3 protein. The sample includes some 760,000 distinct CDR3 sequences, 20% to 25% of them seen just once. The length of the CDR3 is 15 residues. The V end was cut by 7 bases, the J end by 0 bases, with 12 bases between. Germline lookup yields CDR1 WSHSY and CDR2 SAAADI. Findings and caveats of the study: TCR beta diversity tracked closely with naive T cell percentage. Age advanced and TCR beta diversity per million T cells fell, roughly linearly.

Concerning this clonotype itself: Its antigen is still unknown.

Per individual sample, total RNA of at least 5 micrograms was extracted. These data also formed part of another study, on T cells of mothers and their children. As that study records: Mothers gave over 9.5 million TCR beta CDR3 reads each, and children 3 million to 3.5 million each.

The sequence came from a boy younger than 18 in good health. The chain links TRBV10-2 to TRBJ2-2; maybe TRBD2 (6 bases). Sequenced input: blood. CDR3 bases: TGCGCCAGCAAGGTGGGGGGAGCGAACACCGGGGAGCTGTTTTTT. Translation: CASKVGGANTGELFF.